The 9 T cell receptor beta chains below come from one sample, sequenced in a study of blood T cell repertoires in COVID-19. Repertoires were generated with immunoSEQ multiplex PCR, while TCRdb's copy carries only in-frame clones and drops some. Of hundreds of thousands of clones listed, 88% are singletons. Sequencing input: peripheral blood. The receptors stem from a woman aged 50 to 60 with COVID-19, enrolled during active disease.

The chain recombines TRBV5-1 with TRBJ2-1, with D unresolved. This CDR3 spans 16 amino acids. Germline values: CDR1 SGHRS, CDR2 YFSETQ. V was clipped by 4 bases and J by 6 bases, with 20 bases between them. CDR3 region: CASSPQTYGPGNEQFF. For the CDR3, the DNA is TGCGCCAGCAGCCCTCAAACCTACGGCCCGGGCAATGAGCAGTTCTTC.

The chain has TRBV4-1 and TRBJ1-6, with unresolved D. This CDR3 is built from 16 residues. The germline V and J ends were trimmed by 1 base and 5 bases, with 12 bases remaining between them. The germline V gene encodes CDR1 MGHRA and CDR2 YSYEKL. CDR3 region: CASSQGVGVDNSPLHF. The DNA of the CDR3 is TGCGCCAGCAGCCAAGGAGTCGGGGTCGATAATTCACCCCTCCACTTT.

The rearrangement links TRBV7-8 to TRBJ2-2, with D perhaps matching TRBD2 (6 bases). This CDR3 region has 15 residues. Germline lookup yields CDR1 SGHVS and CDR2 FQNEAQ. Trimming took off 6 bases at V and 1 base at J, with 12 bases between the two ends. CDR3 protein: CASRPGLQNTGELFF. Written as DNA, the CDR3 is TGTGCCAGCAGACCGGGACTCCAGAACACCGGGGAGCTGTTTTTT.

The gene calls are TRBV6-1 and TRBJ1-2; a possible D gene is TRBD1 (5 bases). Germline-derived CDR1 and CDR2 are MNHNS and SASEGT. CDR3 length equals 16 residues. Trimming cost V 2 bases and J 0 bases, with 13 bases left between them. The CDR3 nucleotides are TGTGCCAGCAGTGAAAATACTTGGGACTCTAACTATGGCTACACCTTC. It translates to CASSENTWDSNYGYTF.

The gene calls are TRBV12-5 and TRBJ1-1; weak D call: TRBD1 (6 bases). V lost 1 base and J 0 bases, leaving 12 bases between the germline ends. This CDR3 spans 16 amino acids. Germline V lookup: CDR1 LGHNT, CDR2 FRNRAP. CDR3: CASGLGGGAMNTEAFF. For the CDR3, the DNA is TGTGCTAGTGGTTTGGGTGGGGGGGCTATGAACACTGAAGCTTTCTTT.

This chain connects TRBV24-1 to TRBJ2-3; D is unclear. The CDR3 contains 16 residues. Germline V gives CDR1 KGHDR, CDR2 SFDVKD. The V gene lost 6 bases and the J gene lost 2 bases, with 17 bases spanning the gap. CDR3 in amino acids: CATSHYHNRYTDTQYF. The DNA of the CDR3 is TGTGCCACCAGTCACTACCACAACCGTTACACAGATACGCAGTATTTT.

V gene TRBV5-1 combines with J gene TRBJ2-7; 7 bases align to TRBD1. From germline, CDR1 is SGHRS and CDR2 YFSETQ. The CDR3 totals 14 residues. V trimming: 1 base; J trimming: 3 bases; junction bases outside the gene matches: 4. The CDR3 bases are TGCGCCAGCAGCTTGAGGGACAGCCACTACGAGCAGTACTTC. This encodes CASSLRDSHYEQYF.

This clone showed up just once. The chain carries TRBV6-5 and TRBJ1-1; D might be TRBD1 (5 bases). The V end was cut by 6 bases, the J end by 6 bases, with 17 bases between. The CDR3 is 14 residues long. The germline gives CDR1 MNHEY, CDR2 SVGAGI. As DNA, the CDR3 is TGTGCCAGCAGCGGCCTGGGGCAGCGGGCTGAAGCTTTCTTT. It encodes CASSGLGQRAEAFF.

This clone occurred once. The rearrangement uses TRBV28 and TRBJ1-4; unclear D gene. From germline, CDR1 is MDHEN and CDR2 SYDVKM. V was clipped by 2 bases and J by 5 bases, with 9 bases between them. This CDR3 contains 14 residues. The CDR3 sequence: CASSLDTSNEKLFF. The CDR3, as DNA: TGTGCCAGCAGTTTAGACACATCAAATGAAAAACTGTTTTTT.